The table lists the clone carrying this TCR beta chain with many counts. Its antigen is undetermined. Between the trimmed V and J ends, which lost 7 bases and 6 bases, there was a span of 12 bases. The CDR3 contains 13 residues. Each CDR3 protein gets one entry after TCRdb re-called the 5' RACE reads with MiXCR. The sample includes around 180,000 distinct CDR3 sequences, approximately 6.2% seen only once; the top ten take roughly 3%. This entry belongs to a study of T cells after yellow fever vaccination. Notes on the study in general: A small proportion of clonotypes was detected in both the CD4 and CD8 compartments.

The sample in question was CD4+ T cells sorted from PBMCs, obtained on the day of the first yellow fever vaccination. The source is a man younger than 35 who received the YFV17D yellow fever vaccine. The V and J genes are TRBV12-3 or TRBV12-4 and TRBJ1-4; D may be TRBD1 (5 bases). The CDR3 bases are TGTGCCAGCATGAGGGGCCTATATGAAAAACTGTTTTTT. Translated, it gives CASMRGLYEKLFF.